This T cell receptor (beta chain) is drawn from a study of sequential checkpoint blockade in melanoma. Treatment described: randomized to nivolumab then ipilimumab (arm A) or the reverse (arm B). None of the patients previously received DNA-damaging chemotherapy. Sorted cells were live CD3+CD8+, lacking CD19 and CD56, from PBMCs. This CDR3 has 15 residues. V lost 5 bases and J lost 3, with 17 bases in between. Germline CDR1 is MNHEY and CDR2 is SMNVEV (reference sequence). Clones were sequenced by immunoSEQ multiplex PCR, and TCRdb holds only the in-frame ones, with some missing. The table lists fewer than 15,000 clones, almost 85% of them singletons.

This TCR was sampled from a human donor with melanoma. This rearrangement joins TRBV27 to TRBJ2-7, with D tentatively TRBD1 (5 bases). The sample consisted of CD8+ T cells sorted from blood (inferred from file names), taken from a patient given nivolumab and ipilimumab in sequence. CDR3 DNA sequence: TGTGCCAGCAGTCCTAACACAGGAGCTGGCTACGAGCAGTACTTC. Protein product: CASSPNTGAGYEQYF.